The T cell receptor beta chain described here comes from a study of T cell responses to AZD1222 COVID-19 vaccine. Overall study findings and caveats: Spike regions recognized by vaccine-associated CD4 TCRs spanned the protein, led by 160-218 and 743-854. Two AZD1222 doses significantly raised spike-specific TCR breadth and depth over controls. Epitopes outside B.1.351 and B.1.1.7 mutated regions reportedly drew nearly half of spike TCRs.

Some clones are missing from TCRdb's copy, which holds only in-frame ones; the method was immunoSEQ multiplex PCR. The profile shows around 100,000 clones, roughly 89% of them singletons. The CDR3 extends over 12 amino acids. Germline assignment: CDR1 MNHEY and CDR2 SVGAGI. Trimming shortened V by 8 bases and J by 6 bases, and 11 bases separated the two germline ends. Concerning this clone itself: Its specificity is unknown.

The gene calls are TRBV6-5 and TRBJ2-1; maybe TRBD1 (6 bases). The sequence came from an adult in good health. The specimen was peripheral blood, collected on day 0 of AZD1222 vaccination. The DNA for the CDR3 is TGTGCCAGCTCAGAGGGGGTCAATGAGCAGTTCTTC. Translating gives CASSEGVNEQFF.